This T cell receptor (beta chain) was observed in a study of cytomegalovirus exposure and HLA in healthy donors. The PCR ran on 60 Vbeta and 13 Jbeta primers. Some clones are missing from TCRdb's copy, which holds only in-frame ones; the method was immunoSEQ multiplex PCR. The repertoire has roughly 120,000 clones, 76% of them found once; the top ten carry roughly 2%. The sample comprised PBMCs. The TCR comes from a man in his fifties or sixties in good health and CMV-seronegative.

The CDR3 region is CASSQERLAGEAGTDTQYF. CDR3 nucleotides: TGCGCCAGCAGCCAAGAGAGACTAGCGGGGGAGGCGGGCACAGATACGCAGTATTTT. This chain joins TRBV4-1 and TRBJ2-3, with 12 bases aligning to TRBD2. V lost 0 bases and J lost 1; bases outside the gene matches: 8. Germline CDR1 is MGHRA and CDR2 is YSYEKL. This CDR3 contains 19 residues.